This is a list of T cell receptor beta chains from one sample in a study of shared clonotypes between healthy human individuals. Assay: immunoSEQ multiplex PCR; the TCRdb copy retains only in-frame clones and omits some. The sample consists of 1.4 million to 1.5 million clones, roughly 96% of them appearing once. Sequencing was performed on naive CD4+ T cells sorted from blood. The receptor set was obtained from a man under 40 in good health. The CDR3 runs from the conserved cysteine through the conserved F or W. D genes are given only for firm matches. The listing skips clone size in some rows; elsewhere it reads once, few, many or a size class.

TRBD2,TRBV18,TRBJ2-2,.,TGTGCCAGCTTACTAGCGGGAGTGGACACCGGGGAGCTGTTTTTT,CASLLAGVDTGELFF
TRBD1,TRBV5-4,TRBJ1-1,.,TGTGCCAGCAGCTCAGATTACAGGGGGCGCGTCTCCACTGAAGCTTTCTTT,CASSSDYRGRVSTEAFF
TRBD2,TRBV11-2,TRBJ2-7,.,TGTGCCAGCAGCTTAATTGCTAGCGGGAGATACGAGCAGTACTTC,CASSLIASGRYEQYF
TRBD2,TRBV9,TRBJ2-1,once,TGTGCCAGCAGCGTAACGGCGGGAGGTTCCTACAATGAGCAGTTCTTC,CASSVTAGGSYNEQFF
.,TRBV5-1,TRBJ2-2,.,TGCGCCAGCAGCTTGGTCAGTGCAGGGTCTGTACCCGGGGAGCTGTTTTTT,CASSLVSAGSVPGELFF
TRBD1,TRBV4-1,TRBJ1-5,.,TGCGCCAGCAGCCAACGGACAGGGATGGATCAGCCCCAGCATTTT,CASSQRTGMDQPQHF
.,TRBV5-1,TRBJ1-1,.,TGCGCCAGCAGCTTAGCAGGAATGAACACTGAAGCTTTCTTT,CASSLAGMNTEAFF
.,TRBV10-3,TRBJ1-1,.,TGTGCCATCAAATATGGACTGGACACTGAAGCTTTCTTT,CAIKYGLDTEAFF
TRBD2,TRBV7-8,TRBJ2-7,.,TGTGCCAGCAGCTTAGTGAGGGAGGGCGAGCAGTACTTC,CASSLVREGEQYF
.,TRBV28,TRBJ1-2,.,TGTGCCAGCAGTTTAGGGGGGGCGACGGGCTACACCTTC,CASSLGGATGYTF
TRBD1,TRBV7-9,TRBJ1-5,.,TGTGCCAGCAGCGTACAGGGGGATGGCAATCAGCCCCAGCATTTT,CASSVQGDGNQPQHF
TRBD2,TRBV10-2,TRBJ2-1,.,TGCGCCAGCAGACGACTAGCGGGAGGGCCTCGGAATGAGCAGTTCTTC,CASRRLAGGPRNEQFF
.,TRBV5-4,TRBJ2-3,.,TGTGCCAGCAGCTTGGCAGTAGAGTCCACAGATACGCAGTATTTT,CASSLAVESTDTQYF
.,TRBV28,TRBJ1-5,.,TGTGCCAGCAGTTCCTCAATCAAGCCCCAGCATTTT,CASSSSIKPQHF
.,TRBV6-1,TRBJ2-1,once,TGTGCCAGCAGTCAAAACTATGAGCAGTTCTTC,CASSQNYEQFF
.,TRBV2,TRBJ2-7,.,TGTGCCAGCAGGAGGGATGGACTCTACGAGCAGTACTTC,CASRRDGLYEQYF
TRBD1,TRBV5-1,TRBJ1-1,few,TGCGCCAGCACCGGGACAGGGAACACTGAAGCTTTCTTT,CASTGTGNTEAFF
.,TRBV5-1,TRBJ2-3,.,TGCGCCAGCAGCGCCTGGGGGCAGGTCAGGGATACGCAGTATTTT,CASSAWGQVRDTQYF
TRBD1,TRBV11-3,TRBJ2-2,.,TGTGCCAGCAGCATAGACAGGGGAGTTGACGGGGAGCTGTTTTTT,CASSIDRGVDGELFF
TRBD2,TRBV25-1,TRBJ2-1,.,TGTGCCAGCAGTGAGGGCGGGAGGCTCCATGAGCAGTTCTTC,CASSEGGRLHEQFF
TRBD1,TRBV29-1,TRBJ1-1,.,TGCAGCGCCGACAGGGAGGCGGAAGCTTTCTTT,CSADREAEAFF
.,TRBV6-6,TRBJ2-5,.,TGTGCCAGCACCGGACCGATTAGCGAGACCCAGTACTTC,CASTGPISETQYF
.,TRBV18,TRBJ1-2,once,TGTGCCAGCTCACCCTCCCAGACATCAGGGGTCTATGGCTACACCTTC,CASSPSQTSGVYGYTF
TRBD1,TRBV23-1,TRBJ1-5,.,TGCGCCAGCAGTCAATCGGGTGAACAGGGGGTCAGTAGCAATCAGCCCCAGCATTTT,CASSQSGEQGVSSNQPQHF
TRBD1,TRBV27,TRBJ2-1,once,TGTGCCAGCAGTTTTTCATGGGACAGGGTCACCTACAATGAGCAGTTCTTC,CASSFSWDRVTYNEQFF
.,TRBV14,TRBJ2-7,.,TGTGCCAGCAGCCAATGGGGGGGCGGCGAGCAGTACTTC,CASSQWGGGEQYF
.,TRBV7-2,TRBJ2-1,once,TGTGCCAGCAGCACCACCGGGGATGAGCAGTTCTTC,CASSTTGDEQFF
.,TRBV5-6,TRBJ2-1,.,TGTGCCAGCAGCAGGGTGGCATTACGGTACAATGAGCAGTTCTTC,CASSRVALRYNEQFF
TRBD2,TRBV19,TRBJ2-1,.,TGTGCCAGTAACCTAAGGGGACTAGTCCAGGATGAGCAGTTCTTC,CASNLRGLVQDEQFF
TRBD1,TRBV5-1,TRBJ2-2,.,TGCGCCAGCAGCGGACACAGGGGCACGCACACCGGGGAGCTGTTTTTT,CASSGHRGTHTGELFF
TRBD2,TRBV18,TRBJ2-2,.,TGTGCCAGCTCACCACCTTCTAGCGGGAACACCGGGGAGCTGTTTTTT,CASSPPSSGNTGELFF
TRBD2,TRBV29-1,TRBJ2-7,.,TGCAGCGCCAGAGCGGGAGGGTCGGGCGAGCAGTACTTC,CSARAGGSGEQYF
TRBD1,TRBV5-4,TRBJ1-2,.,TGTGCCAGCAGCCGATGGGACAGCTATGGCTACACCTTC,CASSRWDSYGYTF
TRBD2,TRBV18,TRBJ2-3,.,TGTGCCAGCTCACCACCGGCGACTAGCAGGCGCACAGATACGCAGTATTTT,CASSPPATSRRTDTQYF
.,TRBV29-1,TRBJ1-5,once,TGCAGCGTTGCGGACGGACGCAATCAGCCCCAGCATTTT,CSVADGRNQPQHF
.,TRBV25-1,TRBJ2-7,.,TGTGCCAGCAGTGACTCCTACGAGCAGTACTTC,CASSDSYEQYF
.,TRBV21-1,TRBJ2-1,.,TGTGCCAGCGGATTAGCGGGAATCTACAATGAGCAGTTCTTC,CASGLAGIYNEQFF
.,TRBV7-2,TRBJ1-2,.,TGTGCCAGCAGCTCGGGACGGCTCTATGGCTACACCTTC,CASSSGRLYGYTF
TRBD2,TRBV28,TRBJ2-1,.,TGTGCCAGCAGGGCGGGAGGTTTATCCTACAATGAGCAGTTCTTC,CASRAGGLSYNEQFF
.,TRBV6-6,TRBJ1-1,.,TGTGCCAGCAGTTACGGGCCCGGTGACACTGAAGCTTTCTTT,CASSYGPGDTEAFF